This TCR beta chain came from a study of blood T cell dynamics during melanoma immunotherapy. As for the study in general: Metastatic melanoma patients received first-line pembrolizumab or nivolumab plus ipilimumab.

Time point given: week 3, after first cycle of checkpoint inhibitor. Samples come from before therapy and from week 3 after the first blockade cycle. At 12 weeks after first infusion, RECIST 1.1 defined response for most patients. Every bulk PBMC sample received the same 350 ng of DNA. Here immunoSEQ multiplex PCR was the method, and the copy in TCRdb shows in-frame clones only, minus some. Seen here are approximately 28,000 clones, over 70% observed once, and the top ten hold approximately 10%. Germline CDR1 is SGHDN and CDR2 is FVKESK. V was pared by 4 bases and J by 4 bases, with 4 bases of the junction left unmatched. This CDR3 has 15 amino acids.

The gene calls are TRBV14 and TRBJ2-6; 7 positions agree with TRBD1. The sequence was obtained from a human donor with melanoma. The sample here was blood, taken from a patient treated with checkpoint blockade. Here the CDR3 reads CASSPTGLGANVLTF. The CDR3 region has the DNA TGTGCCAGCAGCCCGACAGGGCTCGGGGCCAACGTCCTGACTTTC.